The clone carrying this TCR beta chain was detected only once. CDR1 and CDR2 from the germline V gene are MGHRA and YSYEKL. V lost 1 base to trimming and J lost 0 bases; unmatched junction nucleotides: 6. The CDR3 contains 17 residues. The entry originates in a study of blood T cell repertoires in COVID-19. Study context: The United States, Italy and Spain provided the acute and convalescent COVID-19 samples. Sample material is recorded as cDNA or gDNA derived from T cells, B-cell-depleted T cells, or PBMCs.

In the authors' workflow: Reference gene primer amplification in the assay estimated nucleated cell counts. Profiling relied on immunoSEQ multiplex PCR, and the TCRdb table lists in-frame clones only, not all of them. The V and J calls and the clone size are those of that table, but D and trimming were determined from the DNA. The repertoire holds about 180,000 clones, with 70% to 90% as singletons. Sequenced: peripheral blood. The origin of this receptor is a young man who had recovered from COVID-19. The chain carries TRBV4-1 and TRBJ1-1; 9 bases agree with TRBD1. The CDR3 DNA is TGCGCCAGCAGCCAAGGGGGACAGGGAGGCATGAACACTGAAGCTTTCTTT. Translated: CASSQGGQGGMNTEAFF.